This T cell receptor beta chain emerged from a study of OX40 agonist ivuxolimab in advanced cancers. About the research overall: Prior therapy, whether anti-PD-1, anti-PD-L1 or anti-CTLA-4, was allowed, and roughly 41% had some. Partial response was recorded in three patients: one hepatocellular carcinoma and two cutaneous melanoma cases.

Whole-study findings and limits: Patients with a partial response at 0.1-3.0 mg/kg had among the lowest clonal expansion.

TCRdb's copy holds only in-frame clones and misses some; the assay was immunoSEQ multiplex PCR. The sample includes 70,000 or so clones, almost 90% of them seen just once. The CDR3 is made up of 15 amino acids. Germline-derived CDR1 and CDR2 are SGHAT and FQNNGV. Trimming stripped 5 bases from V and 2 bases from J, with 14 bases between. As to this clone: Its antigen is not identified.

This receptor was identified in an adult with an advanced solid tumor such as melanoma, head and neck, liver or kidney cancer. Sequenced material: CD4+ or CD8+ T cells sorted from blood, taken in a trial of the OX40 agonist ivuxolimab. The chain couples TRBV11-2 to TRBJ2-3; maybe TRBD1 (6 bases). The CDR3 here is CASSQGQPDTDTQYF. The CDR3, as DNA: TGTGCCAGCAGCCAAGGACAGCCAGACACAGATACGCAGTATTTT.